A selection of T cell receptor beta chains follows, all from one sample in a study of blood T cell repertoires in COVID-19. TCRdb keeps only in-frame clones here, not all; method: immunoSEQ multiplex PCR. Of about 210,000 clones listed, 60% to 85% are singletons. Sequencing was performed on peripheral blood. These receptors were taken from a woman in her 70s with acute or convalescent COVID-19. Both conserved end residues are part of each CDR3. The D gene is left open where the match is weak. Some rows have no size entry. The others give once, few or many, or a class for an expanded clone.

NA,NA,TRBJ2-7,TRBV20-1,TGCAGTGCTAGAGCAAACTACGAGCAGTACTTC,CSARANYEQYF
NA,NA,TRBJ2-3,TRBV7-8,TGTGCCAGCAGCTTCGTCTGGGGCGCGGGCACAGATACGCAGTATTTT,CASSFVWGAGTDTQYF
NA,TRBD1,TRBJ2-2,TRBV6-6,TGTGCCAGCAGCGACTTCAGGGGCCAGGGGGCAGTTCGGAACACCGGGGAGCTGTTTTTT,CASSDFRGQGAVRNTGELFF
NA,NA,TRBJ1-1,TRBV5-5,TGTGCCAGCAGCTTGATGGCCAGGTTGAACACTGAAGCTTTCTTT,CASSLMARLNTEAFF
once,TRBD2,TRBJ2-3,TRBV5-1,TGCGCCAGCAGCTTGGCCTTAGCGGGGGGTACGGATACGCAGTATTTT,CASSLALAGGTDTQYF
NA,NA,TRBJ2-5,TRBV5-4,TGTGCCAGCAGCCTAACCTCAGGGGGGGAGACCCAGTACTTC,CASSLTSGGETQYF
NA,NA,TRBJ2-7,TRBV7-2,TGTGCCAGCAGCTCCTCAACGGGACACCTCTACGAGCAGTACTTC,CASSSSTGHLYEQYF
NA,TRBD2,TRBJ2-1,TRBV6-2/TRBV6-3,TGTGCCAGCAGTTTACCGACTAGCGGATATTACAATGAGCAGTTCTTC,CASSLPTSGYYNEQFF
NA,TRBD2,TRBJ2-5,TRBV11-1,TGTGCCAGCAGCTTCCAAACGGGGGGCCAAGAGACCCAGTACTTC,CASSFQTGGQETQYF
NA,NA,TRBJ1-5,TRBV3-1/TRBV3-2,TGTGCCAGCAGCCAATCCCGACAGGCTTGGAGCAATCAGCCCCAGCATTTT,CASSQSRQAWSNQPQHF
NA,TRBD1,TRBJ2-1,TRBV2,TGTGCCAGCAGCCCCACAGGGGGCTCGGGAAATGAGCAGTTCTTC,CASSPTGGSGNEQFF
once,NA,TRBJ2-1,TRBV7-9,TGTGCCAGCAGCTTACAGGGTTCCGTCCAAAATGAGCAGTTCTTC,CASSLQGSVQNEQFF
NA,TRBD1,TRBJ2-2,TRBV7-9,TGTGCCAGCAGCAGGGACAGGGGCGCACTGACCGGGGAGCTGTTTTTT,CASSRDRGALTGELFF
once,TRBD2,TRBJ2-3,TRBV9,TGTGCCAGCAGCGCTAGCGGGGGGGCCACAGATACGCAGTATTTT,CASSASGGATDTQYF